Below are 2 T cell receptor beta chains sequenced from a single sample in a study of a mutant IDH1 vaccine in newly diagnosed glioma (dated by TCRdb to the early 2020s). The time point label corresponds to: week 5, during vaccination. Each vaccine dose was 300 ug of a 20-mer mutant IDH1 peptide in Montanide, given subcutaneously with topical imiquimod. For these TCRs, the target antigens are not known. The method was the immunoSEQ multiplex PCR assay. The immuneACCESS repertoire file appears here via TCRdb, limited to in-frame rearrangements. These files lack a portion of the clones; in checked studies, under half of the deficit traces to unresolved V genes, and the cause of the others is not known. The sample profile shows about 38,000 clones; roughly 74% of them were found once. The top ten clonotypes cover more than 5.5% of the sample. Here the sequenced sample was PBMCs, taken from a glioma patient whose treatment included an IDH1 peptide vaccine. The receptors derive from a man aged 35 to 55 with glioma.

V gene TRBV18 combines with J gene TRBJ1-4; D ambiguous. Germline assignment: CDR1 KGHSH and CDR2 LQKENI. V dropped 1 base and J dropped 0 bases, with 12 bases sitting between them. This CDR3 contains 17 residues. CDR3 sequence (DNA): TGTGCCAGCTCACCACAGGGCAGTTCCCCAACTAATGAAAAACTGTTTTTT. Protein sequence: CASSPQGSSPTNEKLFF.

CDR3 in DNA: TGCGCCAGCAGCTCTGACAGGGGGTTTGGAACTGAAGCTTTCTTT. Encoded protein: CASSSDRGFGTEAFF. V usage is TRBV5-1 and J usage is TRBJ1-1, with 9 bases matching TRBD1. CDR1 and CDR2 from the germline V gene are SGHRS and YFSETQ. V lost 3 bases, J lost 5 bases, and 8 bases stayed unmatched. This CDR3 contains 15 residues.